This TCR beta chain came from a study of CD8 T cells in ankylosing spondylitis (dated by TCRdb to the late 2010s). Context from the whole study: The study profiled T cell receptor beta repertoires in healthy donors and ankylosing spondylitis patients to find disease-linked TCR variants. Samples of peripheral blood were taken, and for ankylosing spondylitis patients, synovial fluid was collected as well. The full study cohort comprised 20 to 25 ankylosing spondylitis patients and some 110 healthy donors. Study-wide findings and limitations: The disease-linked clones were reported to be significantly enriched in matched synovial fluid samples from ankylosing spondylitis patients. Blood from ankylosing spondylitis patients appeared to be characterized by a TCR beta motif made up of under 10 highly homologous amino acid variants. Some motif variants were previously reported in synovial fluid and blood of reactive arthritis patients, suggesting common disease-initiation mechanisms. The disease-linked clones had a CD8+ phenotype and were found at relatively low frequencies in peripheral blood.

Inclusive of the bounding cysteine and phenylalanine, the CDR3 is 14 residues long. The CDR3 DNA has 42 bases and is translated from base 1. Trimming costs V 10 bases and J 2 bases, and their ends lie 12 bases apart. CDR1 ENHRY and CDR2 SYGVKD were looked up in the germline V gene. Data came from an Illumina HiSeq 2500. Quantitative 5'-RACE with molecular barcodes was the method used to prepare the TCR beta libraries. In the source study's methods: Disease-linked TCR variants were identified with a new computational method built on a probabilistic model of VDJ rearrangement. TCRdb handled the public reads itself, with Q25 trimming in fastp and clone calling in MiXCR, and kept productive beta chains. Under each unique CDR3 protein, matching rows form one entry showing the most common genes and DNA. The V and J calls were not made by the authors but by TCRdb's processing. The sample yields under 250,000 distinct CDR3 sequences; roughly a tenth were counted once. About 2.5% of the sample is taken by the ten largest.

Concerning this clonotype: This clone's antigen is unknown. No clone much larger than this one lies a single base away; base qualities are absent.

Sequenced sample: blood, either unsorted or a sorted T cell fraction (not recorded which). Recombination linked TRBV10-3 to TRBJ2-6, with TRBD1 as a weak D call on 6 bases. The TCR comes from a male donor with ankylosing spondylitis or in good health (not recorded which). The CDR3 region has the sequence CATKTGTGANVLTF. In nucleotide form, the sequence is TGTGCCACTAAGACAGGCACTGGGGCCAACGTCCTGACTTTC.